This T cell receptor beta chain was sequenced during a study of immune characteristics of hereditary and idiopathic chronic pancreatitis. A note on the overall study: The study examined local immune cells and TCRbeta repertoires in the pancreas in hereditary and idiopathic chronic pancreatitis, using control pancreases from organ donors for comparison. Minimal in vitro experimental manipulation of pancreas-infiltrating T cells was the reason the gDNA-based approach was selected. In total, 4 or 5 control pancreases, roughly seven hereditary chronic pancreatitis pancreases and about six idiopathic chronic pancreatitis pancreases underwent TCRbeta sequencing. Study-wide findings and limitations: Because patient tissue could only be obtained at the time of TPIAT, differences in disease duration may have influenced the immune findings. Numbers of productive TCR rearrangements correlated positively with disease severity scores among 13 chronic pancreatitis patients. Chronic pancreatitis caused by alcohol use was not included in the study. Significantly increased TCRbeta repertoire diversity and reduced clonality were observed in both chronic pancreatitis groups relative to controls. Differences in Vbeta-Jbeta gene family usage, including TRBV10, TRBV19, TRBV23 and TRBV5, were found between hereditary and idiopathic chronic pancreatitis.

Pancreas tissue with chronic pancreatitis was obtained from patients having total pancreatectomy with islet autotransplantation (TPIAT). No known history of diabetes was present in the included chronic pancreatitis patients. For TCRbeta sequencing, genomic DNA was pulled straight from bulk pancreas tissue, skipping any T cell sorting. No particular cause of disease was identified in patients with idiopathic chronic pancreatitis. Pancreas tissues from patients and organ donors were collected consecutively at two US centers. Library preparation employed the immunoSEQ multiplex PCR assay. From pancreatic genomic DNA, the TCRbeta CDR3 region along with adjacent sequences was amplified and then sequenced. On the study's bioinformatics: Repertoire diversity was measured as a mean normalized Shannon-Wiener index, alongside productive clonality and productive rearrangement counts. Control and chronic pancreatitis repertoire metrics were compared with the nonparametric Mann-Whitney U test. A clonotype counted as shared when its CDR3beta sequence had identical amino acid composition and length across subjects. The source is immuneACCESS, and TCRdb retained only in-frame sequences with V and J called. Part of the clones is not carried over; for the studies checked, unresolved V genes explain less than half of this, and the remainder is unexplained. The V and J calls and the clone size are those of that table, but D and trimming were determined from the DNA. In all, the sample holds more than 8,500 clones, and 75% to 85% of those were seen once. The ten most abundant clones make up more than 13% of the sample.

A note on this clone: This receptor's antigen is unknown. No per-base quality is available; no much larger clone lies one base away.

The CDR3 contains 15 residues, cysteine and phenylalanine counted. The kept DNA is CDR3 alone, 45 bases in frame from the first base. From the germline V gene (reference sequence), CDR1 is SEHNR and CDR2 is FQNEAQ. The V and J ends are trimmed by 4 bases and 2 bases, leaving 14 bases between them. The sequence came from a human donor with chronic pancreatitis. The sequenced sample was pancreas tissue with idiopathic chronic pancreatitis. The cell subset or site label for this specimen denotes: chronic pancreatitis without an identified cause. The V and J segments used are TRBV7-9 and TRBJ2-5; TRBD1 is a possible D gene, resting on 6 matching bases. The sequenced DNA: TGTGCCAGCAGCTCCCAGGGGATGCGGCAAGAGACCCAGTACTTC. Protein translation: CASSSQGMRQETQYF.